This section outlines one T cell receptor (beta chain) sequence together with its context. The data belong to a study of T cells after somatic rescue of genetic block. V shed 4 bases and J 0 bases; nucleotides not matched to a gene: 4. Germline loops: CDR1 SGHNT, CDR2 YYREEE (reference sequence). The CDR3 loop spans 14 amino acids. Sequencing used immunoSEQ multiplex PCR; TCRdb keeps in-frame clones, though not all of them. Of about 14,000 clones listed, roughly 72% are singletons. This TCR was recovered from a boy under 18. Sequenced sample: peripheral blood mononuclear cells (PBMCs). This rearrangement joins TRBV5-4 to TRBJ2-7; 7 nucleotides agree with TRBD1. The CDR3 nucleotides are TGTGCCAGCAGCCCCGGGACAGTCTCCTACGAGCAGTACTTC. It yields the protein CASSPGTVSYEQYF.